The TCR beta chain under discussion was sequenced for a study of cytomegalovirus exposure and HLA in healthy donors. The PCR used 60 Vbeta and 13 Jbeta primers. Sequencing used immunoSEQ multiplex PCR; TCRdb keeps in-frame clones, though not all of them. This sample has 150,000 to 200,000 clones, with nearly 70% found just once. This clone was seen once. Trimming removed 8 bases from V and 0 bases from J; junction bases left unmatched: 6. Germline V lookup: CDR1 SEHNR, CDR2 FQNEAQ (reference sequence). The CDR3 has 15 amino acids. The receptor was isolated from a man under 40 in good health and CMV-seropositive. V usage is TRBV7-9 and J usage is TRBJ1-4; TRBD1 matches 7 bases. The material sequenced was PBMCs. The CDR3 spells CASGTQGATNEKLFF. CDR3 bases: TGTGCCAGCGGGACCCAGGGGGCAACTAATGAAAAACTGTTTTTT. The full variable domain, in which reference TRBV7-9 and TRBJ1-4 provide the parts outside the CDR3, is DTGVSQNPRHKITKRGQNVTFRCDPISEHNRLYWYRQTLGQGPEFLTYFQNEAQLEKSRLLSDRFSAERPKGSFSTLEIQRTEQGDSAMYLCASGTQGATNEKLFFGSGTQLSVL.